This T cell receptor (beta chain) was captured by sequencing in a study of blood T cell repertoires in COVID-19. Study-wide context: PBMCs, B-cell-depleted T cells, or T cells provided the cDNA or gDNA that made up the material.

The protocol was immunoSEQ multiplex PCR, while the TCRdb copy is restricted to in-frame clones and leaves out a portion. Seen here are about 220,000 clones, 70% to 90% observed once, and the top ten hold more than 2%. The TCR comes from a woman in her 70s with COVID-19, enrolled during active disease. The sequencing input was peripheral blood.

The CDR3 is CASSQEVRTGGSAGANVLTF. Written as DNA, the CDR3 is TGCGCCAGCAGCCAAGAAGTGCGTACAGGGGGTTCGGCTGGGGCCAACGTCCTGACTTTC. V is TRBV4-3 and J is TRBJ2-6; TRBD1 aligns across 8 bases. Unmatched junction bases numbered 12, after V lost 0 bases and J lost 2 bases. This CDR3 has 20 residues. CDR1 and CDR2 (germline): LGHNA, YSLEER.